These T cell receptor beta chains were read from a single sample in a study of cytotoxic CD8 clonotypes in ibrutinib-treated CLL. Measured with immunoSEQ multiplex PCR; TCRdb has only the in-frame clones, and not every one. The sample consists of under 150,000 clones, around 80% of them appearing once. This specimen was PBMCs, taken after 36 months of ibrutinib treatment. The source of these receptors is a human donor with chronic lymphocytic leukemia. Both conserved end residues are part of each CDR3.

j_gene,v_gene,CDR3aa
TRBJ1-4,TRBV11-2,CASSSTGTGVFNGEKLFF
TRBJ1-2,TRBV2,CASSVGTGYGYTF
TRBJ2-5,TRBV29-1,CSVGQGVIQETQYF
TRBJ1-2,TRBV10-3,CAISESTGGNYGYTF
TRBJ2-1,TRBV25-1,CASSDRGTYNEQFF
TRBJ1-3,TRBV7-9,CASSLATLGPRSGNTIYF
TRBJ2-7,TRBV27,CASSVTGFPGEQYF
TRBJ2-5,TRBV5-4,CASRPPLQETQYF
TRBJ1-1,TRBV18,CASSPPRWGGTEAFF
TRBJ2-2,TRBV28,CATQTGGHTGELFF
TRBJ1-4,TRBV6-5,CASSSSGGSEKLFF